These 30 T cell receptor beta chains were all obtained from the same sample, sequenced in a study of blood T cell repertoires in COVID-19. The assay was immunoSEQ multiplex PCR, and TCRdb's table has in-frame clones only and misses some. The data show around 300,000 clones, roughly 89% seen once. Input material: peripheral blood. Receptors were obtained from a woman between 35 and 50 years old with COVID-19, enrolled during active disease.

This clone was counted a single time. The chain has TRBV4-3 and TRBJ2-1; 9 nucleotides agree with TRBD2. From germline, CDR1 is LGHNA and CDR2 YSLEER. The V gene end was trimmed by 0 bases and the J gene end by 10 bases; junction bases not matched to a gene: 10. The CDR3 length is 16 residues. CDR3 DNA: TGCGCCAGCAGCCAAGATTTGCGGGAGGGCCGCCGGGAGCAGTTCTTC. Amino acid sequence: CASSQDLREGRREQFF.

V is TRBV10-1 and J is TRBJ2-1, with D possibly TRBD1 on 5 matching bases. Trimming shortened V by 6 bases and J by 6 bases, and 18 bases separated the two germline ends. Germline assignment: CDR1 WNHNN and CDR2 SYGVQD (reference sequence). The CDR3 loop spans 15 amino acids. The CDR3 coding sequence is TGCGCCAGCAGGGAAGACAGCAACGAAGGCAATGAGCAGTTCTTC. Translation: CASREDSNEGNEQFF.

The CDR3 sequence: CASSIRGLAASYNEQFF. CDR3 nucleotides: TGTGCCAGTAGTATAAGGGGACTAGCGGCCTCCTACAATGAGCAGTTCTTC. The V and J genes are TRBV19 and TRBJ2-1; TRBD2 matches 11 bases. The CDR3 totals 17 residues. From germline, CDR1 is LNHDA and CDR2 SQIVND (reference sequence). With V trimmed by 2 bases and J by 0 bases, 3 bases remained unmatched.

The chain employs TRBV7-6 and TRBJ2-7; TRBD1 matches 7 bases. The CDR3 length is 15 residues. Trimming cost V 1 base and J 5 bases; bases outside gene matches: 8. Germline-derived CDR1 and CDR2 are SGHVS and FNYEAQ. The CDR3 here is CASSLVVRGSHEQYF. In DNA, the CDR3 is TGTGCCAGCAGCTTAGTCGTCAGGGGGTCCCACGAGCAGTACTTC.

The chain joins TRBV5-1 to TRBJ2-1; 12 nucleotides align to TRBD2. The CDR3 totals 13 residues. Germline V gives CDR1 SGHRS, CDR2 YFSETQ. With V trimmed by 0 bases and J by 15 bases, 4 bases remained unmatched. CDR3: CASSLEGLAGGFF. The CDR3, as DNA: TGCGCCAGCAGCTTGGAGGGACTAGCGGGCGGGTTCTTC.

V usage is TRBV4-3 and J usage is TRBJ1-2; D may be TRBD1 (6 bases). The CDR3 covers 15 residues. Deletions cut 0 bases from V and 4 bases from J, with 12 bases between. In germline, CDR1 is LGHNA, CDR2 YSLEER. The CDR3 DNA sequence: TGCGCCAGCAGCCAAGAAGACAGGCGAGTCTATGGCTACACCTTC. It encodes CASSQEDRRVYGYTF.

The chain uses TRBV12-3 or TRBV12-4 and TRBJ1-5; 9 bases fit TRBD1. The CDR3 is 13 residues long. The trim removed 6 bases at V and 8 bases at J, leaving 5 bases unmatched. CDR3 in amino acids: CASRGQGREPQHF. For the CDR3, the DNA is TGTGCCAGCAGAGGACAGGGGCGGGAGCCCCAGCATTTT.

This chain joins TRBV28 and TRBJ2-4; TRBD2 matches at 7 bases. In germline, CDR1 is MDHEN, CDR2 SYDVKM. V was pared by 9 bases and J by 0 bases, with 8 bases of the junction left unmatched. The CDR3 has 15 amino acids. The chain's CDR3 is CASRASGLAKNIQYF. The CDR3 coding sequence is TGTGCCAGTCGAGCTAGCGGTCTAGCCAAAAACATTCAGTACTTC. The full variable domain, with the rest looked up from reference TRBV28 and TRBJ2-4, is DVKVTQSSRYLVKRTGEKVFLECVQDMDHENMFWYRQDPGLGLRLIYFSYDVKMKEKGDIPEGYSVSREKKERFSLILESASTNQTSMYLCASRASGLAKNIQYFGAGTRLSVL.

The rearrangement links TRBV4-3 to TRBJ1-4, with 11 bases identical to TRBD1. The V and J ends lost 1 base and 2 bases, in that order; junction bases with no gene match: 6. Germline-derived CDR1 and CDR2 are LGHNA and YSLEER. The CDR3 has 18 amino acids. DNA of the CDR3: TGCGCCAGCAGCCAAGCGGTGGACAGGGGGCTCACTAATGAAAAACTGTTTTTT. This gives the protein CASSQAVDRGLTNEKLFF.

This clone showed up just once. In nucleotides, the CDR3 is TGCAGCGTTGGATGGGCTCGGGGGGACGAGCAGTACTTC. Translation: CSVGWARGDEQYF. This chain connects TRBV29-1 to TRBJ2-7, with 7 bases fitting TRBD2. Per the germline V gene, CDR1 is SQVTM and CDR2 is ANQGSEA. With V trimmed by 4 bases and J by 5 bases, 8 bases remained unmatched. The CDR3 contains 13 residues.

This clone was seen just once. The chain links TRBV7-9 to TRBJ2-1; possible D gene TRBD1, 5 bases. The germline V and J ends were trimmed by 1 base and 2 bases, with 9 bases remaining between them. The CDR3 has 15 residues. Germline CDR1 and CDR2: SEHNR and FQNEAQ (reference sequence). CDR3 DNA sequence: TGTGCCAGCAGCTTAGTAGTGGGGCCCTACAATGAGCAGTTCTTC. Translation gives CASSLVVGPYNEQFF.

The J gene is TRBJ2-4, the V gene TRBV19, with 10 bases identical to TRBD1. The J segment lost 5 bases and the V segment lost 7 bases, leaving 5 bases of the junction unmatched. The CDR3 consists of 14 residues. CDR1 is LNHDA, CDR2 SQIVND, per germline (reference sequence). The CDR3 DNA sequence: TGTGCCAGTACAGTGGGGACAGGGGAAAACATTCAGTACTTC. It encodes CASTVGTGENIQYF.

This rearrangement joins TRBV6-2 or TRBV6-3 to TRBJ1-1; 8 positions match TRBD1. The CDR3 is 15 residues long. Trimming cost V 6 bases and J 4 bases; bases outside gene matches: 10. Germline CDR1 MNHEY, CDR2 SVGEGT. The CDR3 loop reads CASSRPTGAGTEAFF. In DNA, the CDR3 is TGTGCCAGCAGCCGACCGACAGGGGCAGGCACTGAAGCTTTCTTT.

Regarding this clone: The sample holds other DNA sequences that translate to the same CDR3. The rearrangement uses TRBV4-3 and TRBJ1-1, with D unresolved. Between the trimmed V and J ends, which lost 0 bases and 4 bases, there was a span of 9 bases. Germline values: CDR1 LGHNA, CDR2 YSLEER. The CDR3 is made up of 14 amino acids. The CDR3 nucleotides read TGCGCCAGCAGCCAAGAAGGGCGGGGCACTGAAGCTTTCTTT. Translating gives CASSQEGRGTEAFF.

The chain links TRBV3-1 (or the pseudogene TRBV3-2) to TRBJ1-2; D remains unclear. This CDR3 spans 14 amino acids. V lost 1 base and J 4 bases, leaving 10 bases between the germline ends. The germline V gene encodes CDR1 LGHDT and CDR2 YNNKEL (reference sequence). The CDR3 reads CASSQVSTSYGYTF. The CDR3 coding sequence is TGTGCCAGCAGCCAAGTTTCTACCTCCTATGGCTACACCTTC.

This chain connects TRBV7-2 to TRBJ2-7; 8 bases fit TRBD2. Germline loops: CDR1 SGHTA, CDR2 FQGNSA. The junction had 5 bases not matched to a gene; V was cut back by 5 bases and J by 2 bases. The CDR3 covers 14 residues. The CDR3 coding sequence is TGTGCCAGCAGCCGGACTAGCCAAGCCTACGAGCAGTACTTC. Residues: CASSRTSQAYEQYF.

This clone was counted once. V usage is TRBV19 and J usage is TRBJ2-5; 9 positions agree with TRBD1. V shed 7 bases, J shed 4 bases, and the junction held 10 bases outside the gene matches. CDR3 size: 15 residues. Germline-derived CDR1 and CDR2 are LNHDA and SQIVND (reference sequence). The CDR3 DNA is TGTGCCAGTAAGATACAGGGGGCGCTTGGAGAGACCCAGTACTTC. Translated, it gives CASKIQGALGETQYF.

The rearrangement links TRBV6-4 to TRBJ1-6, with a tentative D call TRBD1 (6 bases). The CDR3 is 15 amino acids. From germline, CDR1 is MRHNA and CDR2 SNTAGT. Trimming took off 2 bases at V and 9 bases at J, with 14 bases between the two ends. Here the CDR3 reads CASSDSGGLGSPLHF. CDR3 bases: TGTGCCAGCAGTGACAGCGGGGGGCTGGGTTCACCCCTCCACTTT.

The chain combines TRBV29-1 with TRBJ2-7; D remains unclear. The germline V gene encodes CDR1 SQVTM and CDR2 ANQGSEA. The CDR3 has 12 amino acids. Deletions cut 2 bases from V and 0 bases from J, with 5 bases between. The CDR3 DNA sequence: TGCAGCGTTGAAAAGAGCTCCTACGAGCAGTACTTC. Translation: CSVEKSSYEQYF.

V usage is TRBV3-1 (or the pseudogene TRBV3-2) and J usage is TRBJ1-5, with 8 bases aligning to TRBD1. J was trimmed by 9 bases and V by 3 bases; bases with no gene match: 4. There are 13 residues in the CDR3. Germline loops: CDR1 LGHDT, CDR2 YNNKEL (reference sequence). The CDR3 DNA reads as TGTGCCAGCAGCCACCAGGGACAGGCGCCCCAGCATTTT. Amino acid sequence: CASSHQGQAPQHF.

The V and J genes are TRBV11-2 and TRBJ2-7; the D gene is possibly TRBD1 (5 bases). The CDR3 totals 14 residues. Germline V CDR1 and CDR2: SGHAT, FQNNGV. V lost 3 bases to trimming and J lost 1 base, with 10 bases between them. CDR3 protein: CASSLKGKSYEQYF. CDR3 coding DNA: TGTGCCAGCAGCTTGAAGGGGAAATCCTACGAGCAGTACTTC.

This chain joins TRBV6-1 and TRBJ2-4; D unresolved. Trimming took off 3 bases at V and 0 bases at J, with 6 bases between the two ends. Germline values: CDR1 MNHNS, CDR2 SASEGT. The CDR3 runs 14 residues. In DNA, the CDR3 is TGTGCCAGCAGTGACCTATTAGCCAAAAACATTCAGTACTTC. Its translation is CASSDLLAKNIQYF.

V gene TRBV5-1 combines with J gene TRBJ2-3; 10 nucleotides line up with TRBD2. The V and J ends lost 2 bases and 4 bases, in that order; junction bases with no gene match: 4. The CDR3 is 15 amino acids. CDR1 is SGHRS, CDR2 YFSETQ, per germline. Here the CDR3 reads CASSLTGLAADTQYF. DNA of the CDR3: TGCGCCAGCAGCTTAACCGGACTAGCGGCAGATACGCAGTATTTT.

CDR3 nucleotide sequence: TGTGCCAGCAGCCAGGGGGTACAGTTTAATGAAAAACTGTTTTTT. It is translated as CASSQGVQFNEKLFF. The V and J genes are TRBV28 and TRBJ1-4; the match to TRBD1 covers 7 bases. The CDR3 covers 15 residues. CDR1 and CDR2 (germline): MDHEN, SYDVKM. V was pared by 6 bases and J by 4 bases, with 8 bases of the junction left unmatched.

The V call is TRBV4-2, the J call TRBJ1-3; TRBD1 is a possible D gene (5 bases). The germline V gene encodes CDR1 LGHNA and CDR2 YNFKEQ. Trimming removed 2 bases from V and 3 bases from J, with 11 bases in between. This CDR3 has 15 amino acids. CDR3 sequence reads: CASSQPATVGNTIYF. DNA for the CDR3: TGTGCCAGCAGCCAACCCGCGACAGTTGGAAACACCATATATTTT.

This sequence joins TRBV7-9 and TRBJ1-4; TRBD1 matches at 11 bases. There are 14 residues in the CDR3. Germline assignment: CDR1 SEHNR and CDR2 FQNEAQ (reference sequence). The V gene end was trimmed by 4 bases and the J gene end by 7 bases; junction bases not matched to a gene: 2. CDR3 DNA sequence: TGTGCCAGCAGCTACGGGACAGGGGGTGAAAAACTGTTTTTT. Translated, it gives CASSYGTGGEKLFF. Variable domain in full (rest from reference TRBV7-9 and TRBJ1-4): DTGVSQNPRHKITKRGQNVTFRCDPISEHNRLYWYRQTLGQGPEFLTYFQNEAQLEKSRLLSDRFSAERPKGSFSTLEIQRTEQGDSAMYLCASSYGTGGEKLFFGSGTQLSVL.

This chain links TRBV5-1 with TRBJ1-1, with 7 positions matching TRBD1. Germline V gives CDR1 SGHRS, CDR2 YFSETQ. The CDR3 is made up of 13 amino acids. V lost 5 bases and J lost 2; bases outside the gene matches: 3. The CDR3 DNA follows: TGCGCCAGCAGATGGACAGGCAACACTGAAGCTTTCTTT. This sequence encodes CASRWTGNTEAFF.

J is TRBJ1-3 and V is TRBV7-2, with 7 bases identical to TRBD1. CDR3 length equals 14 residues. Trimming cost V 6 bases and J 2 bases; bases outside gene matches: 4. CDR1 SGHTA and CDR2 FQGNSA come from the germline V gene. CDR3 nucleotide sequence: TGTGCCAGCAGTCAACAGGGGACTGGAAACACCATATATTTT. It specifies CASSQQGTGNTIYF.

The chain uses TRBV7-2 and TRBJ2-1; the match to TRBD2 covers 13 bases. Trimming at V came to 5 bases and at J to 5 bases, leaving 6 bases not matched to a gene. The germline CDR1 and CDR2 sequences are SGHTA and FQGNSA. The length of the CDR3 is 16 residues. The CDR3: CASSLTSGGGHNEQFF. DNA for the CDR3: TGTGCCAGCAGCCTAACTAGCGGGGGGGGTCACAATGAGCAGTTCTTC.

In this sample, this clone turned up a few times. This rearrangement joins TRBV29-1 to TRBJ1-4; TRBD1 matches 7 bases. The CDR3 runs 12 residues. Germline CDR1 SQVTM, CDR2 ANQGSEA. V shed 4 bases and J 6 bases; nucleotides not matched to a gene: 2. CDR3 DNA sequence: TGCAGCGTTGGGACAGGATATGAAAAACTGTTTTTT. This codes for CSVGTGYEKLFF. The variable domain in full, completed from reference TRBV29-1 and TRBJ1-4, reads SAVISQKPSRDICQRGTSLTIQCQVDSQVTMMFWYRQQPGQSLTLIATANQGSEATYESGFVIDKFPISRPNLTFSTLTVSNMSPEDSSIYLCSVGTGYEKLFFGSGTQLSVL.